Listed here are 10 T cell receptor beta chains from one sample, sequenced in a study of blood T cell repertoires in COVID-19. The protocol was immunoSEQ multiplex PCR, while the TCRdb copy is restricted to in-frame clones and leaves out a portion. The sample lists around 200,000 clones, around 85% occurring once. Sequences were obtained from peripheral blood. The source is a man between 65 and 79 years old with active or convalescent COVID-19.

J is TRBJ1-1 and V is TRBV19; D possibly corresponds to TRBD1 (5 bases). The CDR3 extends over 17 amino acids. Germline V gene data show CDR1 as LNHDA and CDR2 as SQIVND (reference sequence). With 1 base removed from V and 1 base from J, the gap between germline ends came to 16 bases. Here the CDR3 DNA reads TGTGCCAGTAGTATAGCCAGAGACAGAACCTCGAACACTGAAGCTTTCTTT. It is translated as CASSIARDRTSNTEAFF.

The chain couples TRBV6-2 or TRBV6-3 to TRBJ2-1; tentative D call: TRBD2 (6 bases). This CDR3 has 18 amino acids. Germline CDR1 reads MNHEY; CDR2 reads SVGEGT. Trimming stripped 2 bases from V and 7 bases from J, with 24 bases between. The CDR3 sequence is CASSYNRGGMGLGNEQFF. CDR3 DNA: TGTGCCAGCAGTTACAATCGCGGCGGGATGGGGCTTGGTAATGAGCAGTTCTTC.

This clone was seen once. J is TRBJ1-6 and V is TRBV12-3 or TRBV12-4, with D perhaps matching TRBD1 (5 bases). There are 13 residues in the CDR3. V was cut by 6 bases and J by 11 bases, with 14 bases left in between. CDR3 sequence (DNA): TGTGCCAGCAGACGCCTCGGGGGTGCACCCCTCCACTTT. The encoded protein is CASRRLGGAPLHF.

The chain employs TRBV11-2 and TRBJ1-1; no firm D call. V was trimmed by 4 bases and J by 11 bases, leaving 11 bases between them. This CDR3 contains 11 residues. Germline V gene sequence: CDR1 SGHAT, CDR2 FQNNGV. The CDR3 DNA is TGTGCCAGCAGCTCTCACTATGGGGCTTTCTTT. It specifies CASSSHYGAFF.

The chain is built from TRBV24-1 and TRBJ2-3; TRBD2 might be the D (6 bases). The germline CDR1 and CDR2 sequences are KGHDR and SFDVKD. The CDR3 spans 15 residues. The V end was cut by 3 bases, the J end by 6 bases, with 15 bases between. Here the CDR3 reads CATSDPSRGGDTQYF. CDR3 coding DNA: TGTGCCACCAGTGATCCTTCCCGGGGAGGCGATACGCAGTATTTT.

The chain carries TRBV7-2 and TRBJ1-2; D is undetermined. The V end lost 7 bases, the J end lost 7 bases, and 19 bases lay between the germline ends. The CDR3 length is 14 residues. The germline V gene has CDR1 SGHTA and CDR2 FQGNSA. The CDR3 loop is CASTRREEGIGYTF. CDR3 sequence (DNA): TGTGCCAGCACCAGAAGGGAGGAGGGAATTGGCTACACCTTC. Together with reference TRBV7-2 and TRBJ1-2, the CDR3 gives the full variable domain: GAGVSQSPSNKVTEKGKDVELRCDPISGHTALYWYRQSLGQGLEFLIYFQGNSAPDKSGLPSDRFSAERTGGSVSTLTIQRTQQEDSAVYLCASTRREEGIGYTFGSGTRLTVV.

The chain has TRBV7-2 and TRBJ2-2; 8 nucleotides align to TRBD1. This CDR3 has 16 amino acids. The V gene end was trimmed by 2 bases and the J gene end by 7 bases; junction bases not matched to a gene: 9. Germline CDR1 is SGHTA and CDR2 is FQGNSA. This chain's CDR3 is CASSLRVRGLDGELFF. Written as DNA, the CDR3 is TGTGCCAGCAGCTTACGGGTCAGGGGGCTTGACGGGGAGCTGTTTTTT.

The chain links TRBV12-5 to TRBJ2-1; TRBD2 agrees at 10 bases. The CDR3 sequence is 15 residues long. The ends lost 6 bases at V and 3 bases at J; junction bases unmatched: 5. Germline-derived CDR1 and CDR2 are LGHNT and FRNRAP. The DNA of the CDR3 is TGTGCTAGTGGACCCGGACTAGCGGACTACAATGAGCAGTTCTTC. It yields the protein CASGPGLADYNEQFF.

The chain uses TRBV7-2 and TRBJ1-5; 8 bases fit TRBD1. Germline CDR1 is SGHTA and CDR2 is FQGNSA. V was pared by 1 base and J by 7 bases, with 12 bases of the junction left unmatched. The CDR3 loop spans 17 amino acids. CDR3 DNA sequence: TGTGCCAGCAGCTTAGGTGCCGGACAGGGTTGGGCCCAGCCCCAGCATTTT. Protein: CASSLGAGQGWAQPQHF.

The chain carries TRBV15 and TRBJ1-1; D gene ambiguous. Germline V lookup: CDR1 LNHNV, CDR2 YYDKDF (reference sequence). CDR3 length: 13 residues. The ends were cut back, 6 bases at V and 1 base at J, with 9 bases in the middle. The CDR3 region is CATRQTSNTEAFF. CDR3 DNA sequence: TGTGCCACCAGACAGACCTCGAACACTGAAGCTTTCTTT.